A single sample gave rise to the 29 T cell receptor beta chains below, sequenced in a study of blood T cell repertoires in COVID-19. Using immunoSEQ multiplex PCR, the repertoire was profiled, and TCRdb retains in-frame clones only, with some absent. The table has about 240,000 clones, approximately 83% seen once; the top ten hold less than 4%. Material: peripheral blood. These receptors were collected from a woman aged 30 to 39 who had recovered from COVID-19.

V is TRBV11-1 and J is TRBJ1-1, with a weak D call TRBD1 (6 bases). Germline assignment: CDR1 SGHAT and CDR2 FQDESV (reference sequence). V was clipped by 1 base and J by 0 bases, with 12 bases between them. This CDR3 comprises 16 residues. DNA for the CDR3: TGTGCCAGCAGCTTAGTCGGGGGGCTGGTGAACACTGAAGCTTTCTTT. Amino acid sequence: CASSLVGGLVNTEAFF.

The chain combines TRBV9 with TRBJ2-7; 9 nucleotides agree with TRBD1. The germline CDR1 and CDR2 sequences are SGDLS and YYNGEE. Unmatched junction bases numbered 9, after V lost 3 bases and J lost 5 bases. There are 15 residues in the CDR3. CDR3 sequence (DNA): TGTGCCAGCAGCGGCAGCGGCCGGACAGGGGACGAGCAGTACTTC. This codes for CASSGSGRTGDEQYF.

This clone was seen a single time. The chain uses TRBV9 and TRBJ2-3; TRBD2 agrees at 9 bases. The V segment lost 4 bases and the J segment 0 bases; nucleotides outside the gene matches: 6. CDR1 and CDR2 from the germline V gene are SGDLS and YYNGEE. The CDR3 is 16 residues long. The CDR3 region is CASSSRLAESTDTQYF. CDR3 nucleotides: TGTGCCAGCAGCTCGAGACTAGCGGAAAGCACAGATACGCAGTATTTT. The complete variable domain, with remaining parts taken from reference TRBV9 and TRBJ2-3, reads DSGVTQTPKHLITATGQRVTLRCSPRSGDLSVYWYQQSLDQGLQFLIQYYNGEERAKGNILERFSAQQFPDLHSELNLSSLELGDSALYFCASSSRLAESTDTQYFGPGTRLTVL.

This chain joins TRBV5-6 and TRBJ1-2; TRBD1 matches 7 bases. Germline CDR1 and CDR2: SGHDT and YYEEEE. Trimming cost V 7 bases and J 5 bases; bases outside gene matches: 8. The CDR3 runs 13 residues. The CDR3 bases are TGTGCCAGCCGTCGGACAGGCCCGTATGGCTACACCTTC. Translation: CASRRTGPYGYTF.

The chain uses TRBV29-1 and TRBJ1-1; D is uncertain. This CDR3 is built from 13 residues. The germline gives CDR1 SQVTM, CDR2 ANQGSEA. The germline V and J ends were trimmed by 8 bases and 4 bases, with 17 bases remaining between them. The CDR3 protein is CSFFGGQSTEAFF. For the CDR3, the DNA is TGCAGCTTTTTTGGAGGGCAGAGCACTGAAGCTTTCTTT.

V usage is TRBV19 and J usage is TRBJ1-5; D ambiguous. V lost 5 bases and J lost 7, with 9 bases in between. Looked up from germline, CDR1 is LNHDA and CDR2 is SQIVND (reference sequence). CDR3 length: 12 residues. The CDR3: CASSGLEQPQHF. The CDR3 DNA sequence: TGTGCCAGTAGTGGACTGGAGCAGCCCCAGCATTTT.

V gene TRBV4-1 combines with J gene TRBJ1-6, with a possible D match to TRBD1 (5 bases). Germline CDR1 MGHRA, CDR2 YSYEKL. This CDR3 comprises 13 residues. The V end lost 0 bases, the J end lost 9 bases, and 6 bases lay between the germline ends. The CDR3 DNA reads TGCGCCAGCAGCCAAGAGGGGGGTTCACCCCTCCACTTT. It encodes CASSQEGGSPLHF.

This clone appeared a single time. V usage is TRBV19 and J usage is TRBJ2-2; 10 bases agree with TRBD2. V gave up 9 bases and J gave up 4 bases; unmatched junction bases: 11. The germline CDR1 and CDR2 sequences are LNHDA and SQIVND (reference sequence). This CDR3 has 16 amino acids. This chain's CDR3 is CARASGGGLGTGELFF. CDR3 bases: TGTGCCAGAGCGAGCGGGGGGGGCCTAGGCACCGGGGAGCTGTTTTTT.

The chain joins TRBV21-1 to TRBJ2-1; the table's D gene call, TRBD1, was not cross checked with the DNA. TRBV21-1 is assigned pseudogene status. The CDR3 has 17 residues. In DNA, the CDR3 is TGTGCCAGCAGCAAAGAGTTGGGGACAGGCTCCTACAATGAGCAGTTCTTC. Translated: CASSKELGTGSYNEQFF.

The V call is TRBV5-6, the J call TRBJ2-4; D call uncertain. Germline V gene data show CDR1 as SGHDT and CDR2 as YYEEEE. The CDR3 totals 13 residues. The V end lost 0 bases, the J end lost 6 bases, and 7 bases lay between the germline ends. As DNA, the CDR3 is TGTGCCAGCAGCTTGGACAGAATAAACATTCAGTACTTC. Translated: CASSLDRINIQYF. The full variable domain, rest sourced from reference TRBV5-6 and TRBJ2-4, is DAGVTQSPTHLIKTRGQQVTLRCSPKSGHDTVSWYQQALGQGPQFIFQYYEEEERQRGNFPDRFSGHQFPNYSSELNVNALLLGDSALYLCASSLDRINIQYFGAGTRLSVL.

V usage is TRBV7-7 and J usage is TRBJ2-5; TRBD1 aligns across 7 bases. The CDR3 is 13 amino acids. Germline lookup yields CDR1 SSHAT and CDR2 FNYEAQ (reference sequence). V shed 6 bases and J 4 bases; nucleotides not matched to a gene: 5. CDR3 in DNA: TGTGCCAGCAGTCAGGGGGTGGGAGAGACCCAGTACTTC. Amino acids: CASSQGVGETQYF.

The chain is built from TRBV7-6 and TRBJ2-6; D gene unclear. CDR1 and CDR2 from the germline V gene are SGHVS and FNYEAQ. Trimming left V 1 base short and J 0 bases short, with 7 bases between. The CDR3 sequence is 16 residues long. CDR3 in amino acids: CASSLEAASGANVLTF. CDR3 sequence (DNA): TGTGCCAGCAGCTTAGAGGCGGCCTCTGGGGCCAACGTCCTGACTTTC.

This chain uses TRBV5-1 with TRBJ2-7; 9 bases fit TRBD1. Germline loops: CDR1 SGHRS, CDR2 YFSETQ. With 4 bases clipped from V and 3 bases from J, the junction kept 11 bases outside the gene matches. This CDR3 has 16 residues. CDR3 residues: CASSPAGTGHFYEQYF. The CDR3 nucleotides read TGCGCCAGCAGCCCCGCCGGGACAGGGCACTTCTACGAGCAGTACTTC.

The J gene is TRBJ1-4, the V gene TRBV4-2; TRBD1 aligns across 9 bases. The J segment lost 5 bases and the V segment lost 3 bases, leaving 7 bases of the junction unmatched. The CDR3 is made up of 16 amino acids. The germline gives CDR1 LGHNA, CDR2 YNFKEQ. Here the CDR3 reads CASSQLPGQGNEKLFF. DNA of the CDR3: TGTGCCAGCAGCCAGCTACCGGGACAGGGAAATGAAAAACTGTTTTTT.

This sequence joins TRBV5-1 and TRBJ2-5; 10 bases fit TRBD2. V lost 0 bases, J lost 5 bases, and 7 bases stayed unmatched. The CDR3 is made up of 16 amino acids. Germline V gene sequence: CDR1 SGHRS, CDR2 YFSETQ. The CDR3 DNA follows: TGCGCCAGCAGCTTGGGTCAGCGGGGGGGCGAGGAGACCCAGTACTTC. Its translation is CASSLGQRGGEETQYF.

V and J are TRBV6-5 and TRBJ2-3; D is possibly TRBD2 (7 bases). CDR3 size: 13 residues. V was clipped by 8 bases and J by 5 bases, with 14 bases between them. The V gene's germline CDR1 is MNHEY and CDR2 SVGAGI. The CDR3 loop reads CASGLGGVDTQYF. CDR3 in DNA: TGTGCCAGCGGACTAGGGGGTGTAGATACGCAGTATTTT.

The chain employs TRBV4-1 and TRBJ1-6; D gene uncertain. Germline loops: CDR1 MGHRA, CDR2 YSYEKL. The CDR3 totals 14 residues. The germline V and J ends were trimmed by 0 bases and 11 bases, with 11 bases remaining between them. The CDR3 DNA follows: TGCGCCAGCAGCCAAGATTGGTCGGGTGCACCCCTCCACTTT. Translated, it gives CASSQDWSGAPLHF.

The chain uses TRBV7-8 and TRBJ2-3; 9 bases map to TRBD1. V lost 3 bases and J lost 4; bases outside the gene matches: 11. Germline values: CDR1 SGHVS, CDR2 FQNEAQ. The CDR3 contains 17 residues. CDR3 residues: CASSFFGQGRPSDTQYF. Written as DNA, the CDR3 is TGTGCCAGCAGCTTTTTCGGACAGGGGCGACCATCAGATACGCAGTATTTT.

This chain links TRBV6-2 or TRBV6-3 with TRBJ1-1; the D is unclear. The germline CDR1 and CDR2 sequences are MNHEY and SVGEGT. V lost 3 bases and J 4 bases, leaving 9 bases between the germline ends. This CDR3 spans 13 amino acids. The CDR3 spells CASSYPGGTEAFF. The CDR3 DNA sequence: TGTGCCAGCAGTTATCCGGGTGGCACTGAAGCTTTCTTT.

The chain uses TRBV13 and TRBJ2-3; D uncertain. The germline V and J ends were trimmed by 5 bases and 0 bases, with 3 bases remaining between them. Per germline, CDR1 PRHDT and CDR2 FYEKMQ (reference sequence). This CDR3 region has 12 residues. CDR3 protein: CASSPSTDTQYF. CDR3 sequence (DNA): TGTGCCAGCAGCCCTAGCACAGATACGCAGTATTTT. Drawing the rest from reference TRBV13 and TRBJ2-3, the complete variable domain is AAGVIQSPRHLIKEKRETATLKCYPIPRHDTVYWYQQGPGQDPQFLISFYEKMQSDKGSIPDRFSAQQFSDYHSELNMSSLELGDSALYFCASSPSTDTQYFGPGTRLTVL.

This chain uses TRBV4-1 with TRBJ2-5, with D uncertain. CDR1 is MGHRA and CDR2 is YSYEKL in the germline V gene. V was clipped by 1 base and J by 3 bases, with 9 bases between them. The CDR3 covers 14 residues. The DNA of the CDR3 is TGCGCCAGCAGCCAAGGGCAGAATAAAGAGACCCAGTACTTC. Translating gives CASSQGQNKETQYF.

J is TRBJ2-6 and V is TRBV6-2 or TRBV6-3; 8 nucleotides match TRBD1. CDR3 length equals 19 residues. V lost 0 bases, J lost 0 bases, and 7 bases stayed unmatched. CDR1 and CDR2 (germline): MNHEY, SVGEGT. Written as DNA, the CDR3 is TGTGCCAGCAGTTACTCTCCCAGCCAGGGGGCCTCTGGGGCCAACGTCCTGACTTTC. It specifies CASSYSPSQGASGANVLTF.

The chain couples TRBV18 to TRBJ1-4; 10 bases match TRBD1. Germline V gene lookup returns CDR1 KGHSH and CDR2 LQKENI. Trimming at V came to 4 bases and at J to 5 bases, leaving 1 base not matched to a gene. The CDR3 contains 14 residues. CDR3 sequence reads: CASSRQGANEKLFF. The CDR3 DNA follows: TGTGCCAGCTCACGACAGGGGGCAAATGAAAAACTGTTTTTT.

CDR3 DNA sequence: TGTGCCAGCAGTGACGGGACTAGCGGTTTCAAAGAGACCCAGTACTTC. It is translated as CASSDGTSGFKETQYF. The rearrangement uses TRBV2 and TRBJ2-5, with 11 bases fitting TRBD2. Germline values: CDR1 SNHLY, CDR2 FYNNEI. J was trimmed by 3 bases and V by 3 bases; bases with no gene match: 6. The CDR3 is 16 residues long.

This chain joins TRBV6-1 and TRBJ1-1; D not resolved. Trimming removed 2 bases from V and 5 bases from J, with 6 bases in between. There are 12 residues in the CDR3. Germline V lookup: CDR1 MNHNS, CDR2 SASEGT. CDR3 coding DNA: TGTGCCAGCAGTGAACGAGGGACTGAAGCTTTCTTT. Translated: CASSERGTEAFF.

V is TRBV2 and J is TRBJ2-1, with no clear D. Trimming pared 6 bases from V and 9 bases from J, leaving 9 bases between. The CDR3 runs to 11 residues. Germline CDR1 and CDR2: SNHLY and FYNNEI. The CDR3 loop reads CASRAVPEQFF. The CDR3 region has the DNA TGTGCCAGCAGGGCGGTTCCTGAGCAGTTCTTC.

Only one count was recorded for this clone. J is TRBJ2-1 and V is TRBV7-2; D may be TRBD1 (5 bases). Germline lookup yields CDR1 SGHTA and CDR2 FQGNSA. The V gene lost 5 bases and the J gene lost 7 bases, with 9 bases spanning the gap. This CDR3 spans 12 amino acids. The CDR3 sequence: CASSKRGNEQFF. CDR3 in DNA: TGTGCCAGCAGCAAAAGGGGTAATGAGCAGTTCTTC.

This clone was observed a single time. This chain uses TRBV9 with TRBJ2-1; TRBD2 matches at 11 bases. The CDR3 is 16 amino acids. The J segment lost 7 bases and the V segment lost 4 bases, leaving 10 bases of the junction unmatched. Germline CDR1 reads SGDLS; CDR2 reads YYNGEE. CDR3 DNA: TGTGCCAGCAGCATCGGGGCTAGCGGGGGGAAAAATGAGCAGTTCTTC. Translated: CASSIGASGGKNEQFF.

Concerning this clone: The sample contains more than one DNA sequence encoding this CDR3. The chain couples TRBV7-2 to TRBJ1-3; D may be TRBD1 (5 bases). V was trimmed by 4 bases and J by 1 base, leaving 8 bases between them. Germline values: CDR1 SGHTA, CDR2 FQGNSA. CDR3 length: 14 residues. The CDR3 bases are TGTGCCAGCAGCTCCCAGGGATCTGGAAACACCATATATTTT. Its translation: CASSSQGSGNTIYF.